The 7 T cell receptor beta chains in this list originate from one sample, sequenced in a study of blood T cell repertoires in COVID-19. Sequenced by immunoSEQ multiplex PCR; TCRdb stores in-frame clones only, minus some. The sample consists of under 60,000 clones, over 80% of them appearing once. Sequenced material: peripheral blood. The receptors come from a human donor in a cohort sampled during active COVID-19.

The gene calls are TRBV27 and TRBJ2-5; 9 bases fit TRBD2. V shed 4 bases, J shed 2 bases, and the junction held 8 bases outside the gene matches. The CDR3 is made up of 16 amino acids. Germline V gene data show CDR1 as MNHEY and CDR2 as SMNVEV (reference sequence). The CDR3: CASSSLKRGVQETQYF. The CDR3 DNA is TGTGCCAGCAGTTCCCTAAAGCGGGGGGTACAAGAGACCCAGTACTTC.

The chain uses TRBV5-1 and TRBJ2-2, with a possible D match to TRBD2 (6 bases). The CDR3 is 13 amino acids. The V end was cut by 0 bases, the J end by 7 bases, with 7 bases between. Per the germline V gene, CDR1 is SGHRS and CDR2 is YFSETQ. The CDR3 sequence is CASSLAGGGELFF. As DNA, the CDR3 is TGCGCCAGCAGCTTGGCCGGGGGCGGGGAGCTGTTTTTT.

A word on this clone: In the same sample, other DNA sequences code for this CDR3. The chain joins TRBV6-5 to TRBJ2-6; TRBD1 matches 10 bases. V dropped 8 bases and J dropped 0; count of bases not matched to a gene: 1. Germline values: CDR1 MNHEY, CDR2 SVGAGI. CDR3 length: 15 residues. The CDR3, as DNA: TGTGCCAGCCGGACAGGGGGCTCTGGGGCCAACGTCCTGACTTTC. It is translated as CASRTGGSGANVLTF.

This chain uses TRBV7-2 with TRBJ2-2; 12 bases map to TRBD2. CDR3 length equals 16 residues. Per the germline V gene, CDR1 is SGHTA and CDR2 is FQGNSA. The J segment lost 4 bases and the V segment lost 5 bases, leaving 5 bases of the junction unmatched. This CDR3 is CASSQLAGGPTGELFF. The CDR3 nucleotides read TGTGCCAGCAGCCAACTAGCGGGGGGCCCCACCGGGGAGCTGTTTTTT.

J is TRBJ1-3 and V is TRBV4-3, with 8 positions matching TRBD1. V was clipped by 2 bases and J by 0 bases; unmatched bases: 6. Germline V lookup: CDR1 LGHNA, CDR2 YSLEER. This CDR3 comprises 17 residues. This CDR3 reads CASSQRTGRFSGNTIYF. The CDR3 nucleotides are TGCGCCAGCAGCCAAAGGACAGGGCGCTTCTCTGGAAACACCATATATTTT.

The V and J genes are TRBV6-2 or TRBV6-3 and TRBJ2-4; no clear D. This CDR3 region has 13 residues. Germline CDR1 is MNHEY and CDR2 is SVGEGT. V lost 4 bases, J lost 2 bases, and 6 bases lay in between. In nucleotides, the CDR3 is TGTGCCAGCAGTTCCGGGTCCAAAAACATTCAGTACTTC. Protein: CASSSGSKNIQYF.

This rearrangement joins TRBV7-2 to TRBJ1-3; D possibly corresponds to TRBD1 (5 bases). Trimming left V 2 bases short and J 4 bases short, with 21 bases between. The CDR3 has 18 amino acids. Germline assignment: CDR1 SGHTA and CDR2 FQGNSA. CDR3 residues: CASSLSSQTRATGNTIYF. CDR3 nucleotide sequence: TGTGCCAGCAGCTTATCCTCCCAAACCAGGGCAACCGGAAACACCATATATTTT.